The present TCR beta chain was sequenced within a study of identical twins. This clonotype was observed a handful of times. In TCRdb, the 5' RACE reads were re-called with MiXCR into one record per CDR3 protein. In the table there are about 480,000 distinct CDR3 sequences, 14% of which are singletons. Trimming took off 0 bases at V and 5 bases at J, with 17 bases between the two ends. This CDR3 spans 16 amino acids. CDR1 is SEHNR, CDR2 FQNEAQ, per germline (reference sequence). These same data were also listed under a study on yellow fever vaccine responses in identical twins.

Sequenced material: CD4+ T cells sorted from blood. The chain has TRBV7-9 and TRBJ2-7, with TRBD1 as a possible D gene (6 bases). The receptor comes from a woman aged 18-35 years in good health. This chain's CDR3 is CASSLALTGILHEQYF. CDR3 nucleotide sequence: TGTGCCAGCAGCTTAGCGCTCACAGGGATATTACACGAGCAGTACTTC.